The 12 T cell receptor beta chains below all came from one sample that was sequenced in a study of cytotoxic CD8 clonotypes in ibrutinib-treated CLL. The data were produced by immunoSEQ multiplex PCR, yet TCRdb's version contains in-frame clones alone and is incomplete. The sample consists of some 160,000 clones, more than 75% of them appearing once. The sequenced sample was PBMCs, obtained after 12 months of ibrutinib treatment. Every receptor here comes from a human donor with chronic lymphocytic leukemia.

This clone was seen a handful of times. This CDR3 is CASSASGRTYEQYF. The CDR3, as DNA: TGTGCCAGCAGCGCTAGCGGGAGGACCTACGAGCAGTACTTC. J is TRBJ2-7 and V is TRBV7-2; 11 bases map to TRBD2. V lost 5 bases and J lost 2; bases outside the gene matches: 2. CDR3 length: 14 residues. Germline V gene sequence: CDR1 SGHTA, CDR2 FQGNSA. Drawing the rest from reference TRBV7-2 and TRBJ2-7, the complete variable domain is GAGVSQSPSNKVTEKGKDVELRCDPISGHTALYWYRQSLGQGLEFLIYFQGNSAPDKSGLPSDRFSAERTGGSVSTLTIQRTQQEDSAVYLCASSASGRTYEQYFGPGTRLTVT.

This clone has a single count. The rearrangement links TRBV27 to TRBJ1-1; 7 bases align to TRBD1. This CDR3 comprises 15 residues. V shed 2 bases, J shed 6 bases, and the junction held 9 bases outside the gene matches. Germline-derived CDR1 and CDR2 are MNHEY and SMNVEV (reference sequence). This CDR3 reads CASSLEGRGVAEAFF. The CDR3 bases are TGTGCCAGCAGTTTAGAGGGCAGGGGGGTCGCTGAAGCTTTCTTT.

This chain links TRBV5-1 with TRBJ1-4; tentatively, D is TRBD1 (6 bases). The CDR3 contains 15 residues. Trimming cost V 4 bases and J 6 bases, with 16 bases left between them. CDR1 is SGHRS and CDR2 is YFSETQ in the germline V gene. As DNA, the CDR3 is TGCGCCAGCAGCGGAGGGGGTCCCGGGGATGAAAAACTGTTTTTT. It is translated as CASSGGGPGDEKLFF.

The gene calls are TRBV7-2 and TRBJ2-6; D unclear. The CDR3 runs 15 residues. V lost 5 bases, J lost 0 bases, and 8 bases lay in between. The germline V gene has CDR1 SGHTA and CDR2 FQGNSA. DNA of the CDR3: TGTGCCAGCAGCCTTCAGAACTCTGGGGCCAACGTCCTGACTTTC. Its protein product is CASSLQNSGANVLTF.

The V and J genes are TRBV5-4 and TRBJ1-5; TRBD1 matches at 11 bases. Trimming took 2 bases from V and 6 from J; bases not matched to a gene: 16. CDR3 length equals 19 residues. Germline values: CDR1 SGHNT, CDR2 YYREEE (reference sequence). The CDR3 nucleotides read TGTGCCAGCAGCTTCGTCGGACAGGGGGCGCGAGCTGGAACTCAGCCCCAGCATTTT. Protein: CASSFVGQGARAGTQPQHF.

The chain combines TRBV7-9 with TRBJ2-3; unclear D gene. Trimming pared 10 bases from V and 4 bases from J, leaving 21 bases between. The CDR3 covers 15 residues. CDR1 is SEHNR, CDR2 FQNEAQ, per germline (reference sequence). The CDR3 loop is CATETSGFVPDTQYF. In DNA form, the CDR3 reads TGTGCCACCGAAACCTCTGGCTTCGTCCCAGATACGCAGTATTTT. Drawing the rest from reference TRBV7-9 and TRBJ2-3, the complete variable domain is DTGVSQNPRHKITKRGQNVTFRCDPISEHNRLYWYRQTLGQGPEFLTYFQNEAQLEKSRLLSDRFSAERPKGSFSTLEIQRTEQGDSAMYLCATETSGFVPDTQYFGPGTRLTVL.

This clone has only one observation. The V and J genes are TRBV30 and TRBJ2-3; TRBD2 matches 8 bases. The CDR3 has 11 residues. Germline loops: CDR1 GTSNPN, CDR2 SVGIG (reference sequence). With V trimmed by 8 bases and J by 6 bases, 4 bases remained unmatched. Here the CDR3 reads CAGGRSDTQYF. The CDR3 DNA is TGTGCCGGCGGGAGGTCCGATACGCAGTATTTT. Combining the CDR3 with reference TRBV30 and TRBJ2-3 gives the whole variable domain SQTIHQWPATLVQPVGSPLSLECTVEGTSNPNLYWYRQAAGRGLQLLFYSVGIGQISSEVPQNLSASRPQDRQFILSSKKLLLSDSGFYLCAGGRSDTQYFGPGTRLTVL.

This chain joins TRBV9 and TRBJ1-1, with D possibly matching TRBD1 (5 bases). The CDR3 sequence is 15 residues long. Germline V gene sequence: CDR1 SGDLS, CDR2 YYNGEE. The V end was cut by 3 bases, the J end by 2 bases, with 14 bases between. The CDR3 nucleotides read TGTGCCAGCAGCGCGCTAAGGGGTTACAACACTGAAGCTTTCTTT. This encodes CASSALRGYNTEAFF.

The chain carries TRBV12-5 and TRBJ2-3; 7 bases match TRBD2. Germline V gene data show CDR1 as LGHNT and CDR2 as FRNRAP. With V trimmed by 3 bases and J by 4 bases, 4 bases remained unmatched. CDR3 size: 14 residues. DNA for the CDR3: TGTGCTAGTGGTTTAGGACTAGTACCAGATACGCAGTATTTT. Its protein product is CASGLGLVPDTQYF. Supplemented by reference TRBV12-5 and TRBJ2-3, the full variable domain reads DARVTQTPRHKVTEMGQEVTMRCQPILGHNTVFWYRQTMMQGLELLAYFRNRAPLDDSGMPKDRFSAEMPDATLATLKIQPSEPRDSAVYFCASGLGLVPDTQYFGPGTRLTVL.

The CDR3 DNA sequence: TGTGCCAGTAGTATAGAGCCCGGGCGGCCCAACTATGGCTACACCTTC. Residues: CASSIEPGRPNYGYTF. V gene TRBV19 combines with J gene TRBJ1-2; D gene uncertain. V lost 0 bases, J lost 2 bases, and 13 bases lay in between. Germline loops: CDR1 LNHDA, CDR2 SQIVND (reference sequence). The CDR3 is made up of 16 amino acids. The entire variable domain, with the rest obtained from reference TRBV19 and TRBJ1-2, is as follows: DGGITQSPKYLFRKEGQNVTLSCEQNLNHDAMYWYRQDPGQGLRLIYYSQIVNDFQKGDIAEGYSVSREKKESFPLTVTSAQKNPTAFYLCASSIEPGRPNYGYTFGSGTRLTVV.

The count of this clone is one. The rearrangement uses TRBV5-1 and TRBJ2-1, with TRBD2 matching over 9 bases. CDR1 SGHRS and CDR2 YFSETQ come from the germline V gene. Unmatched junction bases numbered 7, after V lost 4 bases and J lost 2 bases. CDR3 length: 16 amino acids. CDR3: CASSLRLAETYNEQFF. CDR3 bases: TGCGCCAGCAGCCTAAGACTAGCGGAGACCTACAATGAGCAGTTCTTC.

The V and J genes are TRBV9 and TRBJ2-7; 7 positions match TRBD1. The V segment lost 4 bases and the J segment 7 bases; nucleotides outside the gene matches: 8. The germline CDR1 and CDR2 sequences are SGDLS and YYNGEE. This CDR3 contains 13 residues. The CDR3 reads CASSPRYRGEQYF. CDR3 in DNA: TGTGCCAGCAGCCCCCGTTACAGGGGTGAGCAGTACTTC.